This TCR beta chain was identified in a study of blood T cell repertoires in COVID-19. Turning to the study itself: Researchers got acute and convalescent COVID-19 samples from the United States, Italy and Spain. From T cells, B-cell-depleted T cells, or PBMCs came the material, which was cDNA or gDNA.

Assay used: immunoSEQ multiplex PCR; TCRdb lists only in-frame clones, some missing. The data contain nearly 80,000 clones, around 83% of them seen just once; the ten biggest clones take up about 35%. The CDR3 totals 17 residues. Germline loops: CDR1 LGHDT, CDR2 YNNKEL (reference sequence). Trimming shortened V by 0 bases and J by 5 bases, and 16 bases separated the two germline ends. The sample consisted of peripheral blood. The chain couples TRBV3-1 (or the pseudogene TRBV3-2) to TRBJ1-4; D remains ambiguous. The clonotype comes from an older woman with acute or convalescent COVID-19. The CDR3 bases are TGTGCCAGCAGCCAAGATTCCAGTTGGAGGGCAAATGAAAAACTGTTTTTT. It specifies CASSQDSSWRANEKLFF.